This T cell receptor (beta chain) derives from a study of T cells in Graves' hyperthyroidism and ophthalmopathy (dated by TCRdb to about 2019). As for the study more broadly: Peripheral blood was collected at initial diagnosis, before any treatment. To identify TCR V-J signatures that set the groups apart, the researchers used a discovery cohort of 100 or so patients, made up of under 45 with Graves' ophthalmopathy and 55 to 65 with stable Graves' hyperthyroidism. An independent validation cohort of 18 to 20 hyperthyroidism patients and 15 or so patients who later progressed to ophthalmopathy tested prospective prediction of ophthalmopathy. For training and testing, the 100 or so patients in the discovery cohort were randomly divided in a 7:3 ratio. In about 6 Graves' hyperthyroidism patients, the study also compared T-cell repertoires from thyroid tissue with T-cell repertoires from blood. After sampling, hyperthyroidism patients received methimazole starting at 30 mg daily, and ophthalmopathy patients received high-dose intravenous methylprednisolone. The paper reports TCR Vbeta CDR3 sequencing of roughly 140 peripheral blood samples: around 41 ophthalmopathy, 70 to 85 hyperthyroidism and some 17 progressor patients.

The TCR beta CDR3 regions were amplified from RNA transcripts. The first round of RT-PCR for the TCR CDR3 was performed with the HTBI primer set and the Qiagen OneStep RT-PCR kit. The libraries were constructed in a second round of multiplex PCR and then size-selected and purified. The libraries were sequenced on an Illumina HiSeq2000 using paired-end 100 bp reads. On the authors' methods: Raw data were processed with SOAPnuke, discarding reads with adapters, uncalled bases, mean Phred below 15, or no exact constant-primer or identifier match. COPE v1.2.5 was used to merge high-quality paired reads, and clonotypes were defined as unique nucleotide sequences. Clonotypes were aligned to IMGT TRBV, TRBD and TRBJ reference segments using MiTCR v1.1. Only V-J combinations with frequency above 0.0001, covering roughly 99% of repertoires, were analysed. A TCS score was defined as the ratio of F50 (clonal expansion) to E x V (chaos), with BLOSUM62-based TCRdist applied between CDR3 peptides within each V-J. Welch's t-statistics and random forest reduced just over 500 V-J features to 13, which were used in a naive Bayes classifier (R e1071). In TCRdb, the public reads were trimmed at Q25 with fastp and aligned with MiXCR, with productive beta chains retained. Rows are unified per CDR3 protein, each entry keeping the most common DNA and genes. The V and J calls and clone size are TCRdb's, not the authors'. In all, the sample holds around 440,000 distinct CDR3 sequences, and about 15% of those were seen once. Approximately 8% of the sample is in the top ten clones.

This clonotype was picked up a small number of times. Which antigen it targets is not known. It has no much larger one-base neighbor in the sample; base qualities were not kept. A patient counted as having stable Graves' hyperthyroidism if no progression to ophthalmopathy occurred over 18 months of follow-up. Hyperthyroidism patients were newly diagnosed, with disease duration under 2 months, and aged 18 to 65 years. Any patient with an uncontrolled infection, another autoimmune disease, pregnancy or lactation was excluded. Diagnoses were based on clinical symptoms, serum thyroxine and TRAb, thyroid ultrasound and orbital computed tomography. Ficoll-Paque density gradient centrifugation was used to isolate PBMCs from 10 ml of fresh peripheral blood. Total RNA was extracted using Trizol reagent, and RNA quality was assessed on an Agilent 2100 Bioanalyzer. Overall study outcomes, separate from this receptor: In validation, progression to ophthalmopathy was predicted by the model with 65% to 71% sensitivity and roughly 72% specificity, a median of about 6.8 months before onset. Most expanded thyroid clonotypes (frequency above 0.001) were also detected in blood, suggesting blood repertoires may reflect thyroid immune responses. In cross-validation, a model built on a 13 V-J signature told ophthalmopathy apart from stable hyperthyroidism with 85% to 90% sensitivity and around 81% specificity, and in testing the same model reached 80%/75%. Sample size was not statistically predetermined, and investigators were not blinded to group allocation.

The germline V gene (reference sequence) yields SEHNR for CDR1 and FQNEAQ for CDR2. The CDR3 spans 18 residues, from the cysteine through the phenylalanine. Only the CDR3 region is kept as DNA, spanning 54 bases read in frame from base 1. V ends up 4 bases short and J 5 bases short, with an unmatched junction base count of 13. This chain is built from TRBV7-9 and TRBJ2-3, with 12 central nucleotides matching TRBD1. The material sequenced was blood. This receptor was taken from a young woman with Graves' hyperthyroidism. The bases read TGTGCCAGCAGCTCAACGGTGGTAGGGACAGGGGGCTTAGATACGCAGTATTTT. Its amino acids are CASSSTVVGTGGLDTQYF.